The present T cell receptor (beta chain) was sequenced within a study of T cell responses to AZD1222 COVID-19 vaccine. Generated by immunoSEQ multiplex PCR, the TCRdb table keeps only in-frame clones and is missing some. The data hold about 100,000 clones, with around 90% observed a single time. This CDR3 contains 14 residues. Germline CDR1 and CDR2: SGHKS and YYEKEE (reference sequence). Germline trimming cut 6 bases from V and 4 bases from J; bases unmatched to any gene: 9. Remarks on this clone: Its antigen is not identified.

Whole-study findings and limits: The donor group comprised mostly white British people and more females; the analysis possibly underestimated clonal diversity. Repertoire sampling happened only post peak T cell response. Spike-wide coverage was observed for vaccine-associated CD4 TCRs, with dominant responses at 160-218 and 743-854. Baseline seropositivity characterized only six AZD1222 recipients.

This receptor was taken from an adult who received the AZD1222 COVID-19 vaccine. J is TRBJ1-1 and V is TRBV5-5; 7 bases agree with TRBD1. The sequencing used peripheral blood, collected 28 days after the second AZD1222 dose. The CDR3 DNA reads TGTGCCAGCACCCTCGGGTACAGGGGCACTGAAGCTTTCTTT. Its translation: CASTLGYRGTEAFF.